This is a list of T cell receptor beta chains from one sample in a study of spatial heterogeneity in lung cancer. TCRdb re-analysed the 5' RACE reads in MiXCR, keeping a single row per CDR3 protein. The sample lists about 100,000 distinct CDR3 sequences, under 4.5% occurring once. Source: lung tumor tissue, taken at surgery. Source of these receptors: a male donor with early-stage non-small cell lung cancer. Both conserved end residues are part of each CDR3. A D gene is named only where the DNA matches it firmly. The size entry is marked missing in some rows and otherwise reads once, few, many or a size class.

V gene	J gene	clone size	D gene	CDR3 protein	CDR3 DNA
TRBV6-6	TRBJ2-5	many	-	CASSYSTSSPGGYRETQYF	TGTGCCAGCAGTTACTCGACCTCGAGTCCTGGGGGGTATCGAGAGACCCAGTACTTC
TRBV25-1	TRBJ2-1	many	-	CASSEGNRNEQFF	TGTGCCAGCAGTGAAGGGAATCGGAATGAGCAGTTCTTC
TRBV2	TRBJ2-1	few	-	CASTFDAGTSYNEQFF	TGTGCCAGCACCTTCGACGCGGGAACATCCTACAATGAGCAGTTCTTC
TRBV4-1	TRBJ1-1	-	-	CASSQHGTSKTEAFF	TGCGCCAGCAGCCAGCACGGGACAAGCAAGACTGAAGCTTTCTTT
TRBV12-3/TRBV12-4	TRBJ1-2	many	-	CASSFSTAYGYTF	TGTGCCAGCAGTTTTTCGACAGCCTATGGCTACACCTTC
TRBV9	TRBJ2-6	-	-	CASSVAGAGANVLTF	TGTGCCAGCAGCGTAGCGGGGGCAGGGGCCAACGTCCTGACTTTC
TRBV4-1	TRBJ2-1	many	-	CASSQLGGEQFF	TGCGCCAGCAGCCAGCTAGGTGGTGAGCAGTTCTTC
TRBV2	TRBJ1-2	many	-	CASRSDPIYTF	TGTGCCAGCCGGTCGGACCCAATTTACACCTTC
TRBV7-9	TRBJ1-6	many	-	CASSGFSPLHF	TGTGCCAGCAGCGGATTTTCACCCCTCCACTTT
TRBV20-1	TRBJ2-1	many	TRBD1	CSAYTGAGNEQFF	TGCAGTGCCTACACAGGGGCGGGTAATGAGCAGTTCTTC
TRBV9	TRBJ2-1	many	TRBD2	CASSPRREKDNEQFF	TGTGCCAGCAGCCCTAGGCGGGAGAAAGACAATGAGCAGTTCTTC
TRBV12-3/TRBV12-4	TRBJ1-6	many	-	CASSFGGSPLHF	TGTGCCAGCAGTTTTGGCGGTTCACCCCTCCACTTT
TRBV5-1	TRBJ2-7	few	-	CASSLVPGGSYEQYF	TGCGCCAGCAGCTTGGTCCCCGGTGGCTCCTACGAGCAGTACTTC
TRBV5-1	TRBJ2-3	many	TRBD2	CASREASGTSTDTQYF	TGCGCCAGCAGAGAAGCTAGCGGAACTAGCACAGATACGCAGTATTTT
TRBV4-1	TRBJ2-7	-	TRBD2	CASSQERLGLVIYEQYF	TGCGCCAGCAGCCAAGAGAGGCTGGGACTAGTTATCTACGAGCAGTACTTC
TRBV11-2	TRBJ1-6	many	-	CASSLRASPTSPLHF	TGTGCCAGCAGCCTTCGGGCCTCGCCAACTTCACCCCTCCACTTT
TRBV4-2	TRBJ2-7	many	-	CASSQDYDRRGSRYEQYF	TGTGCCAGCAGCCAAGACTACGATAGGCGGGGAAGTCGGTACGAGCAGTACTTC
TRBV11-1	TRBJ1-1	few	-	CASSLGGEAFF	TGTGCCAGCAGCTTGGGTGGTGAAGCTTTCTTT
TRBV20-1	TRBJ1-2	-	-	CSAPKENYGYTF	TGCAGTGCACCGAAGGAAAACTATGGCTACACCTTC
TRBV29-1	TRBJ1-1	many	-	CSVTRTAGKAFF	TGCAGCGTTACCCGCACCGCAGGGAAAGCTTTCTTT
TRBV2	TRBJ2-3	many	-	CASVKDGAFTDTQYF	TGTGCCAGCGTTAAGGACGGCGCATTCACAGATACGCAGTATTTT
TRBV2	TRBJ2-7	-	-	CASSETGSSYEQYF	TGTGCCAGCAGTGAGACGGGTAGCTCCTACGAGCAGTACTTC
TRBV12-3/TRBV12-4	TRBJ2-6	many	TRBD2	CATQPAGSSGANVLTF	TGTGCCACCCAACCAGCGGGGTCCTCTGGGGCCAACGTCCTGACTTTC
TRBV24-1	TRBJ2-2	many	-	CATSRSGEDTGELFF	TGTGCCACCAGTCGGTCGGGAGAGGACACCGGGGAGCTGTTTTTT
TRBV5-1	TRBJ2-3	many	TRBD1	CASSLAQGAADTQYF	TGCGCCAGCAGCTTGGCCCAGGGGGCGGCAGATACGCAGTATTTT
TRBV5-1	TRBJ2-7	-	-	CASATSYPYEQYF	TGCGCCAGCGCGACCTCCTACCCATACGAGCAGTACTTC
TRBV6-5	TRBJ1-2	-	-	CASSYSSHTHGYTF	TGTGCCAGCAGTTACTCGAGCCATACCCATGGCTACACCTTC
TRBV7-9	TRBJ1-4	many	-	CASSFGLDGNEKLFF	TGTGCCAGCAGCTTTGGTTTGGACGGCAATGAAAAACTGTTTTTT
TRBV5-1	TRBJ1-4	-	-	CASSLGPATNEKLFF	TGCGCCAGCAGCTTGGGGCCCGCAACTAATGAAAAACTGTTTTTT
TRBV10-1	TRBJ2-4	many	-	CASSDRDDIQYF	TGCGCCAGCAGTGACCGAGACGACATTCAGTACTTC
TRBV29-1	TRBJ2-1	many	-	CSVPGYGSSYNEQFF	TGCAGCGTTCCCGGTTACGGAAGCTCCTACAATGAGCAGTTCTTC
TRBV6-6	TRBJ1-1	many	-	CASVVSAEAFF	TGTGCCAGCGTGGTGAGCGCTGAAGCTTTCTTT
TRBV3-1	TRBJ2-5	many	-	CASSVGVQETQYF	TGTGCCAGCAGCGTCGGGGTCCAAGAGACCCAGTACTTC
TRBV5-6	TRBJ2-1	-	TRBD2	CASGLAGVGYNEQFF	TGTGCCAGCGGGCTAGCGGGAGTAGGGTACAATGAGCAGTTCTTC
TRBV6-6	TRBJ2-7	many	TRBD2	CASSFGLASDEQYF	TGTGCCAGCAGTTTTGGACTAGCGTCTGACGAGCAGTACTTC
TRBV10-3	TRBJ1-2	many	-	CAISEKDNYGYTF	TGTGCCATCAGTGAGAAGGATAACTATGGCTACACCTTC
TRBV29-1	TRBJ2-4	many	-	CSAAPRLAKNIQYF	TGCAGCGCCGCCCCCCGTCTAGCCAAAAACATTCAGTACTTC
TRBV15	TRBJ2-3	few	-	CATRGDGRTSTDTQYF	TGTGCCACCAGGGGGGACGGCCGAACTAGCACAGATACGCAGTATTTT
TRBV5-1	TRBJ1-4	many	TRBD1	CASSLEGTEDEKLFF	TGCGCCAGCAGCTTGGAAGGGACAGAGGATGAAAAACTGTTTTTT
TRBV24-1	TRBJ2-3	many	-	CATSDPGEMPDTQYF	TGTGCCACCAGTGATCCGGGGGAGATGCCAGATACGCAGTATTTT